This T cell receptor (beta chain) is drawn from a study of blood T cell repertoires in COVID-19. The wider study: T cells, B-cell-depleted T cells, or PBMCs supplied cDNA or gDNA.

V lost 5 bases and J 12 bases, leaving 26 bases between the germline ends. CDR3 size: 16 residues. Looked up from germline, CDR1 is MDHEN and CDR2 is SYDVKM. The table came from immunoSEQ multiplex PCR; TCRdb's copy has only in-frame clones and leaves some out. The table shows some 290,000 clones, with more than 75% occurring only once. Material: PBMCs or T cells enriched from blood (not recorded which). The clonotype was recovered from a middle-aged woman with acute COVID-19. This rearrangement joins TRBV28 to TRBJ1-5; D is perhaps TRBD1 (5 bases). Written as DNA, the CDR3 is TGTGCCAGCAGTCTCGAGTGGCTGGGGCGCAGGTTAAACCAGCATTTT. Translating it yields CASSLEWLGRRLNQHF.